The 21 T cell receptor beta chains presented below share a single source sample, sequenced in a study of cytomegalovirus exposure and HLA in healthy donors (dated by TCRdb to the late 2010s). Library prep was done by the immunoSEQ multiplex PCR assay. The multiplex PCR relied on a mix of 60 forward primers for TCR Vbeta segments and 13 reverse primers for TCR Jbeta segments. The source is immuneACCESS, and TCRdb retained only in-frame sequences with V and J called. Part of the clones is not carried over; for the studies checked, unresolved V genes explain less than half of this, and the remainder is unexplained. Within this sample are 95,000 to 150,000 clones, with roughly 65% of them counted one time only. The top ten clones comprise 10% of the sample. Sequencing was carried out using PBMCs. The receptors were sampled from a man aged 40-50 years in good health and CMV-seropositive.

The CDR3 spells CSVVKGDEGDEQFF. CDR3 in DNA: TGCAGCGTTGTGAAAGGGGATGAAGGCGATGAGCAGTTCTTC. V is TRBV29-1 and J is TRBJ2-1; D perhaps matches TRBD1 (5 bases). This CDR3 is built from 14 residues. Germline V lookup: CDR1 SQVTM, CDR2 ANQGSEA. Between the trimmed V and J ends, which lost 4 bases and 8 bases, there was a span of 18 bases.

The chain has TRBV5-5 and TRBJ2-3; 8 nucleotides agree with TRBD1. The trim removed 3 bases at V and 4 bases at J, leaving 7 bases unmatched. From germline, CDR1 is SGHKS and CDR2 YYEKEE (reference sequence). The CDR3 sequence is 15 residues long. The CDR3 reads CASSSHGQGADTQYF. Here the CDR3 DNA reads TGTGCCAGCAGCTCCCACGGACAGGGTGCAGATACGCAGTATTTT.

The gene calls are TRBV18 and TRBJ2-3; 9 bases are a match to TRBD2. V shed 4 bases and J 4 bases; nucleotides not matched to a gene: 6. CDR1 and CDR2 from the germline V gene are KGHSH and LQKENI. The CDR3 totals 15 residues. CDR3 nucleotides: TGTGCCAGCTCACTGGGACTAGCAGGCTCAGATACGCAGTATTTT. Protein product: CASSLGLAGSDTQYF.

The J gene is TRBJ2-3, the V gene TRBV5-4; 11 bases are a match to TRBD2. J lost 2 bases, V lost 3 bases, and 8 bases had no gene match. Germline CDR1 is SGHNT and CDR2 is YYREEE (reference sequence). This CDR3 region has 17 residues. CDR3 region: CASSSQLAGGITDTQYF. CDR3 coding DNA: TGTGCCAGCAGCTCCCAATTAGCGGGAGGGATCACAGATACGCAGTATTTT.

This clone has just a few counts. This sequence joins TRBV29-1 and TRBJ1-2; D is uncertain. This CDR3 comprises 11 residues. Trimming removed 7 bases at V and 4 bases at J, with 10 bases between. Germline V gives CDR1 SQVTM, CDR2 ANQGSEA. The CDR3 sequence: CSATNSYGYTF. The CDR3 DNA follows: TGCAGCGCAACCAACAGCTATGGCTACACCTTC.

The rearrangement links TRBV11-1 to TRBJ2-7, with D possibly TRBD2 on 5 matching bases. CDR3 length equals 17 residues. Germline V CDR1 and CDR2: SGHAT, FQDESV (reference sequence). Trimming left V 5 bases short and J 2 bases short, with 22 bases between. CDR3 region: CASSKRRRVRDTYEQYF. The CDR3, as DNA: TGTGCCAGCAGCAAAAGAAGACGGGTGAGGGATACCTACGAGCAGTACTTC.

J is TRBJ1-1 and V is TRBV7-2; D unresolved. Germline-derived CDR1 and CDR2 are SGHTA and FQGNSA. Between the trimmed V and J ends, which lost 3 bases and 0 bases, there was a span of 11 bases. This CDR3 is 15 amino acids long. The CDR3 bases are TGTGCCAGCAGCTTTCCTAGGAGGATGAACACTGAAGCTTTCTTT. As protein: CASSFPRRMNTEAFF.

The chain has TRBV7-9 and TRBJ2-6; TRBD1 matches at 9 bases. CDR3 length: 16 residues. The germline V gene encodes CDR1 SEHNR and CDR2 FQNEAQ (reference sequence). V trimming: 5 bases; J trimming: 3 bases; junction bases outside the gene matches: 5. The CDR3 bases are TGTGCCAGCAGCCCGAACAGGGGGCGTGGGGCCAACGTCCTGACTTTC. The encoded protein is CASSPNRGRGANVLTF. Supplemented by reference TRBV7-9 and TRBJ2-6, the full variable domain reads DTGVSQNPRHKITKRGQNVTFRCDPISEHNRLYWYRQTLGQGPEFLTYFQNEAQLEKSRLLSDRFSAERPKGSFSTLEIQRTEQGDSAMYLCASSPNRGRGANVLTFGAGSRLTVL.

This chain uses TRBV7-2 with TRBJ2-7; possible D gene TRBD1, 6 bases. The CDR3 has 18 residues. The V and J ends lost 0 bases and 0 bases respectively, with 18 bases between them. Per the germline V gene, CDR1 is SGHTA and CDR2 is FQGNSA. CDR3 loop: CASSLAPSGQISSYEQYF. Here the CDR3 DNA reads TGTGCCAGCAGCTTAGCGCCCTCAGGACAGATCTCCTCCTACGAGCAGTACTTC.

This chain connects TRBV4-2 to TRBJ2-1; TRBD2 is a possible D gene (6 bases). The CDR3 spans 20 residues. Trimming removed 4 bases at V and 9 bases at J, with 34 bases between. CDR1 is LGHNA, CDR2 YNFKEQ, per germline. This CDR3 is CASSLRRVAGTFLGLFEQFF. The CDR3 DNA is TGTGCCAGCAGCCTCCGGAGGGTGGCGGGGACTTTTCTCGGGCTTTTTGAGCAGTTCTTC.

V is TRBV7-2 and J is TRBJ2-5, with TRBD1 identical over 7 bases. CDR1 is SGHTA and CDR2 is FQGNSA in the germline V gene. This CDR3 comprises 13 residues. Trimming at V came to 6 bases and at J to 5 bases, leaving 6 bases not matched to a gene. As DNA, the CDR3 is TGTGCCAGCAGTCGGGACAGCCGGGAGACCCAGTACTTC. Translating gives CASSRDSRETQYF.

The chain recombines TRBV19 with TRBJ1-3; D is unclear. Germline V gives CDR1 LNHDA, CDR2 SQIVND (reference sequence). The V end was cut by 5 bases, the J end by 1 base, with 21 bases between. This CDR3 is built from 18 residues. The CDR3 reads CASSSWTSREISGNTIYF. The CDR3 coding sequence is TGTGCCAGTAGTTCATGGACCTCCCGGGAGATATCTGGAAACACCATATATTTT.

This clone was seen only a few times. The sample holds other DNA sequences that translate to the same CDR3. The chain couples TRBV10-3 to TRBJ1-2, with TRBD1 matching 7 bases. The CDR3 has 15 residues. Looked up from germline, CDR1 is ENHRY and CDR2 is SYGVKD. Trimming cost V 0 bases and J 4 bases; bases outside gene matches: 5. The CDR3 region is CAISESRGLSYGYTF. DNA of the CDR3: TGTGCCATCAGTGAGTCGAGGGGGCTGAGCTATGGCTACACCTTC.

The CDR3 region is CASSVRDTGELFF. The CDR3 DNA is TGTGCCAGCAGTGTCAGGGACACCGGGGAGCTGTTTTTT. The V gene is TRBV7-2, the J gene TRBJ2-2, with D maybe TRBD1 (5 bases). Germline V gives CDR1 SGHTA, CDR2 FQGNSA. Trimming cost V 6 bases and J 3 bases, with 8 bases left between them. There are 13 residues in the CDR3.

This chain joins TRBV7-8 and TRBJ2-1, with 8 bases that match TRBD1. V lost 4 bases to trimming and J lost 15 bases; unmatched junction nucleotides: 14. CDR1 and CDR2 (germline): SGHVS, FQNEAQ. CDR3 length equals 14 residues. This CDR3 is CASSYGQGPPIRFF. CDR3 sequence (DNA): TGTGCCAGCAGCTACGGACAGGGCCCCCCCATCAGGTTCTTC.

The CDR3 sequence: CASSIDGQGARLGYGYTF. CDR3 bases: TGTGCCAGTAGTATAGATGGACAGGGTGCTCGGTTGGGCTATGGCTACACCTTC. J is TRBJ1-2 and V is TRBV19, with 8 bases that match TRBD1. The V gene's germline CDR1 is LNHDA and CDR2 SQIVND (reference sequence). The CDR3 covers 18 residues. J lost 4 bases, V lost 0 bases, and 13 bases had no gene match.

This rearrangement joins TRBV30 to TRBJ1-5; tentatively, D is TRBD1 (6 bases). The V end lost 4 bases, the J end lost 2 bases, and 12 bases lay between the germline ends. The V gene's germline CDR1 is GTSNPN and CDR2 SVGIG (reference sequence). CDR3 length: 14 amino acids. For the CDR3, the DNA is TGTGCCTGGACTACAGGGCTCGGCAATCAGCCCCAGCATTTT. Its translation: CAWTTGLGNQPQHF.

The chain uses TRBV5-1 and TRBJ2-5; maybe TRBD1 (5 bases). The J call is doubtful: the DNA matches TRBJ2-7 better. This CDR3 is 16 amino acids long. Germline values: CDR1 SGHRS, CDR2 YFSETQ. The CDR3 DNA sequence: TGCGCCAGCAGCTTGGCGCAGGGCCCAGTGCCCTACGAGCAGTACTTC. This translates into CASSLAQGPVPYEQYF.

This clone was seen more than once but under ten times. V is TRBV5-1 and J is TRBJ2-5; D is unclear. V dropped 0 bases and J dropped 9 bases, with 6 bases sitting between them. This CDR3 contains 11 residues. Per germline, CDR1 SGHRS and CDR2 YFSETQ. CDR3 protein: CASSLAEAQYF. CDR3 nucleotide sequence: TGCGCCAGCAGCTTGGCCGAGGCCCAGTACTTC.

Only a few counts were recorded for this clone. The genes are TRBV30 and TRBJ1-4, with D uncertain. The germline gives CDR1 GTSNPN, CDR2 SVGIG (reference sequence). The CDR3 length is 12 residues. Deletions cut 3 bases from V and 5 bases from J, with 7 bases between. CDR3 residues: CAWSVVNEKLFF. DNA for the CDR3: TGTGCCTGGAGCGTCGTGAATGAAAAACTGTTTTTT.

This clone was picked up one time. This rearrangement joins TRBV10-3 to TRBJ1-2; 7 bases line up with TRBD1. The CDR3 is 14 residues long. CDR1 ENHRY and CDR2 SYGVKD come from the germline V gene. The ends lost 5 bases at V and 3 bases at J; junction bases unmatched: 6. In DNA form, the CDR3 reads TGTGCCATCAGTTCTGGGGGGACAGACTATGGCTACACCTTC. It specifies CAISSGGTDYGYTF.